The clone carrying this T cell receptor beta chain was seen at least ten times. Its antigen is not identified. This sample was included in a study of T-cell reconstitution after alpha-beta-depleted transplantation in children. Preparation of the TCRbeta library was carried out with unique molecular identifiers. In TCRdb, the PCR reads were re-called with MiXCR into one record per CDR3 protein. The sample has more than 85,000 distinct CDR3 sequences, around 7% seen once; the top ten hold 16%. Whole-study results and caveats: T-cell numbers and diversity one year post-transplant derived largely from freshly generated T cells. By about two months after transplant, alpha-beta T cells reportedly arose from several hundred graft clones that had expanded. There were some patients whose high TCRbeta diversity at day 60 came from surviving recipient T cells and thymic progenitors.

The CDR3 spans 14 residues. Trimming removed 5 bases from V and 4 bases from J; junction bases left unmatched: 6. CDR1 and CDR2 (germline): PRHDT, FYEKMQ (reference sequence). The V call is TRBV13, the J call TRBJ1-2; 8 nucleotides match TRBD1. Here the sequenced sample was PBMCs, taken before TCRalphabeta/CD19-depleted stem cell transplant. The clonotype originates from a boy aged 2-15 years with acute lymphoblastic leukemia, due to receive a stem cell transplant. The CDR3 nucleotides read TGTGCCAGCAGCCTTCAGGGGGCCGTCTATGGCTACACCTTC. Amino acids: CASSLQGAVYGYTF.